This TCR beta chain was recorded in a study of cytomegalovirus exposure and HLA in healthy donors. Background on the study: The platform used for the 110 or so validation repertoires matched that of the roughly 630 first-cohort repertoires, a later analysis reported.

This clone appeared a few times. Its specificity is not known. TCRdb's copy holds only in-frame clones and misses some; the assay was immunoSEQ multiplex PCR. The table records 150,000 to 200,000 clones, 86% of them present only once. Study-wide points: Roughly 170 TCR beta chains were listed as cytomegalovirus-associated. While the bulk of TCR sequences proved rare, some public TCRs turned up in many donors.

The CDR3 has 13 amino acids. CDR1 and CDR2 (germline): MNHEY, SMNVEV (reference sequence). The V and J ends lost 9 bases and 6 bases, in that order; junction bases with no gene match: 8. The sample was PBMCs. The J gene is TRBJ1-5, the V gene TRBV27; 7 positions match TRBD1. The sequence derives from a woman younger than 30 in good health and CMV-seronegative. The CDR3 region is CASSVTGRQPQHF. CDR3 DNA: TGTGCCAGTTCGGTGACAGGGCGTCAGCCCCAGCATTTT.